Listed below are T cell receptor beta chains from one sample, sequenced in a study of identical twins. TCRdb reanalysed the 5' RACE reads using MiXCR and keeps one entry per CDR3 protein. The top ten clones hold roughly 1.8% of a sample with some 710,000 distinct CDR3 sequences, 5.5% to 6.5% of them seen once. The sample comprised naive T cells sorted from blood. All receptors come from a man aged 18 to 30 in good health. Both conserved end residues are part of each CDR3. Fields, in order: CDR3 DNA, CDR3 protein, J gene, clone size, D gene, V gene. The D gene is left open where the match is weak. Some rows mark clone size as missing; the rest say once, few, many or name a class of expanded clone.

CDR3nt: TGCGCCAGCAGCCAAGTGGACAGCCCGGATGAGCAGTTCTTC
CDR3aa: CASSQVDSPDEQFF
j_gene: TRBJ2-1
abundance: many
d_gene: .
v_gene: TRBV4-1

CDR3nt: TGTACGTTCACCGAGAACACTGAAGCTTTCTTT
CDR3aa: CTFTENTEAFF
j_gene: TRBJ1-1
abundance: .
d_gene: .
v_gene: TRBV30

CDR3nt: TGTGCCACCACCGTGGACAGGATCTCTGGAAACACCATATATTTT
CDR3aa: CATTVDRISGNTIYF
j_gene: TRBJ1-3
abundance: many
d_gene: TRBD1
v_gene: TRBV15

CDR3nt: TGCAGTGCTAGACCTCAGAACTATGGCTACACCTTC
CDR3aa: CSARPQNYGYTF
j_gene: TRBJ1-2
abundance: many
d_gene: .
v_gene: TRBV20-1

CDR3nt: TGCGCCAGCAGCCCCAGGGGGTTTGACTATGGCTACACCTTC
CDR3aa: CASSPRGFDYGYTF
j_gene: TRBJ1-2
abundance: many
d_gene: TRBD1
v_gene: TRBV5-1

CDR3nt: TGTGCCATTTCTTACGGACGGGAGGGCTACACCTTC
CDR3aa: CAISYGREGYTF
j_gene: TRBJ1-2
abundance: once
d_gene: .
v_gene: TRBV10-3

CDR3nt: TGCAGTGCGATAGCGGGAGGAGGAGAGACCCAGTACTTC
CDR3aa: CSAIAGGGETQYF
j_gene: TRBJ2-5
abundance: many
d_gene: TRBD2
v_gene: TRBV20-1

CDR3nt: TGTGCCAGCAGTTTGGGGACAGGGGTTGGGGAGACCCAGTACTTC
CDR3aa: CASSLGTGVGETQYF
j_gene: TRBJ2-5
abundance: many
d_gene: TRBD1
v_gene: TRBV12-3/TRBV12-4

CDR3nt: TGCAGTGCTAGGGAGGGACAGTTTCTTGAAAAACTGTTTTTT
CDR3aa: CSAREGQFLEKLFF
j_gene: TRBJ1-4
abundance: .
d_gene: TRBD1
v_gene: TRBV20-1

CDR3nt: TGTGCCAGCAGCGACAGGCGGGAGACCCAGTACTTC
CDR3aa: CASSDRRETQYF
j_gene: TRBJ2-5
abundance: many
d_gene: .
v_gene: TRBV25-1

CDR3nt: TGCAGTGCTAAACAGGAATACAATGAGCAGTTCTTC
CDR3aa: CSAKQEYNEQFF
j_gene: TRBJ2-1
abundance: many
d_gene: .
v_gene: TRBV20-1

CDR3nt: TGTGCCACCAGTGATTTGTTAACTAATGGCTACACCTTC
CDR3aa: CATSDLLTNGYTF
j_gene: TRBJ1-2
abundance: many
d_gene: .
v_gene: TRBV24-1

CDR3nt: TGTGCCAGCAGTTTAGATCTTGGCAGGGGACTCCGCTATAGCAATCAGCCCCAGCATTTT
CDR3aa: CASSLDLGRGLRYSNQPQHF
j_gene: TRBJ1-5
abundance: .
d_gene: .
v_gene: TRBV12-3/TRBV12-4

CDR3nt: TGCGCCAGCAGCAAACCCCAGGTTGGGGGCGATGAGCAGTTCTTC
CDR3aa: CASSKPQVGGDEQFF
j_gene: TRBJ2-1
abundance: .
d_gene: .
v_gene: TRBV5-1

CDR3nt: TGTGCCAGCAGCTTAGCGCTGTCAAGGGACGATCAGCCCCAGCATTTT
CDR3aa: CASSLALSRDDQPQHF
j_gene: TRBJ1-5
abundance: many
d_gene: .
v_gene: TRBV7-8

CDR3nt: TGTGCCAGCAGCGCTCCGGGATCTTACGGGGAAAAACTGTTTTTT
CDR3aa: CASSAPGSYGEKLFF
j_gene: TRBJ1-4
abundance: few
d_gene: .
v_gene: TRBV7-9

CDR3nt: TGCGCCAGCAGCCAAGTGGGGGGTCCTAGCGGAGACGTCTCCTACAATGAGCAGTTCTTC
CDR3aa: CASSQVGGPSGDVSYNEQFF
j_gene: TRBJ2-1
abundance: .
d_gene: TRBD2
v_gene: TRBV4-1

CDR3nt: TGTGCCATCAGTGCGTTGGGGGATACGCAGTATTTT
CDR3aa: CAISALGDTQYF
j_gene: TRBJ2-3
abundance: many
d_gene: .
v_gene: TRBV10-3

CDR3nt: TGTGCCAGCAGTTACTCGGGACTAGCGGAATCCTACGAGCAGTACTTC
CDR3aa: CASSYSGLAESYEQYF
j_gene: TRBJ2-7
abundance: many
d_gene: TRBD2
v_gene: TRBV6-5

CDR3nt: TGCAGCGTTGCCCTTGGGGGTTCTGGGGCCAACGTCCTGACTTTC
CDR3aa: CSVALGGSGANVLTF
j_gene: TRBJ2-6
abundance: many
d_gene: .
v_gene: TRBV29-1

CDR3nt: TGCAGTGCTAGAGATTTGACTAGCGGGAGGGCCTCCTTTTTGGGGACCCAGTACTTC
CDR3aa: CSARDLTSGRASFLGTQYF
j_gene: TRBJ2-5
abundance: .
d_gene: TRBD2
v_gene: TRBV20-1

CDR3nt: TGTGCCAGCAGTTTTGGGCGGCTCGGGTACTTC
CDR3aa: CASSFGRLGYF
j_gene: TRBJ2-7
abundance: many
d_gene: .
v_gene: TRBV12-3/TRBV12-4

CDR3nt: TGCAGCGCCCACAGCACAGATACGCAGTATTTT
CDR3aa: CSAHSTDTQYF
j_gene: TRBJ2-3
abundance: many
d_gene: .
v_gene: TRBV29-1

CDR3nt: TGTGCCACCAGTGATTTTTCAGTGGATAGCGGCTACACCTTC
CDR3aa: CATSDFSVDSGYTF
j_gene: TRBJ1-2
abundance: many
d_gene: .
v_gene: TRBV24-1

CDR3nt: TGCAGCGTTGTGCCTGGGCAGTTCTTC
CDR3aa: CSVVPGQFF
j_gene: TRBJ2-1
abundance: few
d_gene: .
v_gene: TRBV29-1

CDR3nt: TGTGCCAGCAGCCCCCGGGACAGGAGCTCCTATAATTCACCCCTCCACTTT
CDR3aa: CASSPRDRSSYNSPLHF
j_gene: TRBJ1-6
abundance: many
d_gene: TRBD1
v_gene: TRBV7-2

CDR3nt: TGTGCCAGCAGCGTAGACAGGGGGAATGAAAAACTGTTTTTT
CDR3aa: CASSVDRGNEKLFF
j_gene: TRBJ1-4
abundance: many
d_gene: TRBD1
v_gene: TRBV7-2

CDR3nt: TGCGCCAGCCGAGACCGAGATACGCAGTATTTT
CDR3aa: CASRDRDTQYF
j_gene: TRBJ2-3
abundance: many
d_gene: .
v_gene: TRBV5-1

CDR3nt: TGCGCCAGCAGCCAAGATTTTCCAGGGGGGATCAGCAATCAGCCCCAGCATTTT
CDR3aa: CASSQDFPGGISNQPQHF
j_gene: TRBJ1-5
abundance: many
d_gene: TRBD1
v_gene: TRBV4-3